Listed below are T cell receptor beta chains from one sample, sequenced in a study of cytomegalovirus exposure and HLA in healthy donors. The assay was immunoSEQ multiplex PCR, and TCRdb's table has in-frame clones only and misses some. Seen here are approximately 190,000 clones, approximately 77% observed once, and the top ten hold around 3.6%. Sequenced: PBMCs. These receptors came from a middle-aged man in good health and CMV-seropositive. The CDR3 runs from the conserved cysteine through the conserved F or W.

V gene	J gene	CDR3 protein
TRBV7-9	TRBJ1-6	CASSSRVNSPLHF
TRBV5-8	TRBJ2-1	CASSTGQLNEQFF
TRBV9	TRBJ1-1	CASSAGLTNTEAFF
TRBV5-1	TRBJ2-2	CASSLFGEELFF
TRBV5-8	TRBJ2-3	CASSLVLGGRTDTQYF
TRBV5-1	TRBJ2-2	CASSLVGLAANTGELFF
TRBV5-4	TRBJ2-3	CASSLLTSGRAFTQYF
TRBV7-8	.	CASSLRGSGSTYEQYF
TRBV6-5	TRBJ2-2	CASRISLDTGELFF
TRBV7-9	TRBJ2-5	CASSRGRISYQETQYF
TRBV6-5	TRBJ2-5	CASSYGTQETQYF
TRBV19	TRBJ2-5	CASSVRDRGLEETQYF
TRBV19	TRBJ1-1	CASSPRENTEAFF
TRBV18	TRBJ2-7	CASSRETGIEQYF
TRBV7-7	TRBJ2-5	CASSVTSGGLETQYF
TRBV5-1	TRBJ1-1	CASSLATDVSEAFF
TRBV19	TRBJ2-1	CASSIGSSNEQFF
TRBV4-1	TRBJ1-4	CASSQDLGANEKLFF
TRBV9	TRBJ2-3	CASSVEGSGFTDTQYF
TRBV7-9	TRBJ2-2	CASSRGTGVHTGELFF
TRBV27	TRBJ2-5	CASSNGQGSWETQYF
TRBV7-2	TRBJ1-2	CASSKGQGNVYTF
TRBV5-1	TRBJ1-5	CASSSGQPNQPQHF
TRBV19	TRBJ1-4	CASSQWTSPTNEKLFF
TRBV5-6	TRBJ2-2	CASRGQGLDTGELFF
TRBV7-3	TRBJ2-7	CASSLTGTGPSYEQYF